The clone carrying this T cell receptor beta chain was detected ten times or more. Its specificity is unknown. One junction end disagrees with the germline gene, perhaps due to a read error. These data come from a study of T-cell memory formation after mild COVID-19. Background on the study: Each donor largely had its own TCR clusters.

cDNA libraries for TCR alpha and TCR beta, carrying sample barcodes and UMIs, came from 5'RACE with constant-segment primers. TCRdb reprocessed the 5' RACE reads via MiXCR and lists one record per CDR3 protein. The sample holds approximately 270,000 distinct CDR3 sequences, around 15% seen once. Study results and caveats: The appearance of some responding clones in pre-infection memory suggested that cross-reactive memory joined. Contracting CD4+ clones were located mainly in CM and EM, and CD8+ clones in EMRA.

The germline V gene has CDR1 SGHRS and CDR2 YFSETQ. The CDR3 totals 14 residues. Sequencing was done on a sample of PBMCs or a T cell subset sorted from them (not recorded which). This TCR was recovered from a man aged 18 to 29 who had mild COVID-19 (a few samples of this study predate the infection). Cell type and time point are not known. The chain links TRBV5-1 to TRBJ2-3; D might be TRBD1 or TRBD2, each matching 6 bases. The CDR3 DNA reads TGTGCCAGCAGCTTGGGGGGCGCCACAGATACGCAGTATTTT. It yields the protein CASSLGGATDTQYF.